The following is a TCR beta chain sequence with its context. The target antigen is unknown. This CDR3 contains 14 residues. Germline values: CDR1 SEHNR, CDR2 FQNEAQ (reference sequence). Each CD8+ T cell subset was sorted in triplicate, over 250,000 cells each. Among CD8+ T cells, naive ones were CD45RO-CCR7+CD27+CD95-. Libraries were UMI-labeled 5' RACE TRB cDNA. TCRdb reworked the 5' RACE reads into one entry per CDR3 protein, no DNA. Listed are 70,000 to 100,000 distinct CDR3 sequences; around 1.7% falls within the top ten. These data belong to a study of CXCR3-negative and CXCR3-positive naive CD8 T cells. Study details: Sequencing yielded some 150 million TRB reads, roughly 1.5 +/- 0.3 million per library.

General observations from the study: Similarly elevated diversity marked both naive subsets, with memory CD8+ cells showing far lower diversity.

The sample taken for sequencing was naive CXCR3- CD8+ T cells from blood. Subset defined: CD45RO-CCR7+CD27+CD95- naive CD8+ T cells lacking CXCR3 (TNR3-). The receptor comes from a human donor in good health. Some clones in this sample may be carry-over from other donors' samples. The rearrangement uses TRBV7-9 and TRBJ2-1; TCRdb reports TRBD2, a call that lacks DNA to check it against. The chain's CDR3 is CASSPPSGYNEQFF.